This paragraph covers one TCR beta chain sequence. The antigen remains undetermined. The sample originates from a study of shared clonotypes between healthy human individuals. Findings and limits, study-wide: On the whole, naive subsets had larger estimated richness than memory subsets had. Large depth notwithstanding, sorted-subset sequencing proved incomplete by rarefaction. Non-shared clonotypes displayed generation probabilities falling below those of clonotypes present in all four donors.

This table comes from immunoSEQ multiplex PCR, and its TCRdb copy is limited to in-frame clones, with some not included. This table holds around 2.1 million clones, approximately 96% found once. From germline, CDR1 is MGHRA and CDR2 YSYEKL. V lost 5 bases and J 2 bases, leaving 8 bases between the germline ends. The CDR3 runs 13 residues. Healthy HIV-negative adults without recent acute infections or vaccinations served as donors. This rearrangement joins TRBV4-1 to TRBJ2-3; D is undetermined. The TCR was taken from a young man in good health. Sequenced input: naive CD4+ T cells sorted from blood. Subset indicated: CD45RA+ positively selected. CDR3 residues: CASSKTFTDTQYF. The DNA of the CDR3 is TGCGCCAGCAGCAAGACTTTCACAGATACGCAGTATTTT.